What follows are 12 T cell receptor beta chains derived from one specimen sequenced in a study of T cell changes during pregnancy in multiple sclerosis. Only in-frame clones appear in the TCRdb table, and some are missing; sequencing was by immunoSEQ multiplex PCR. The repertoire holds about 28,000 clones, about 89% seen once, with 3% to 3.5% in the top ten. This material consisted of CD4+ T cells from peripheral blood mononuclear cells, taken in the first trimester of pregnancy. The receptors shown here come from a female donor in good health, enrolled as a control in a pregnancy study.

This chain uses TRBV2 with TRBJ2-4; TRBD1 agrees at 10 bases. Germline V lookup: CDR1 SNHLY, CDR2 FYNNEI. This CDR3 has 15 amino acids. V was clipped by 5 bases and J by 3 bases; unmatched bases: 4. The CDR3 here is CASSTDRGVKNIQYF. In DNA form, the CDR3 reads TGTGCCAGCAGTACGGACAGGGGGGTCAAAAACATTCAGTACTTC. Drawing the rest from reference TRBV2 and TRBJ2-4, the complete variable domain is EPEVTQTPSHQVTQMGQEVILRCVPISNHLYFYWYRQILGQKVEFLVSFYNNEISEKSEIFDDQFSVERPDGSNFTLKIRSTKLEDSAMYFCASSTDRGVKNIQYFGAGTRLSVL.

The V call is TRBV29-1, the J call TRBJ2-2; D perhaps matches TRBD1 (6 bases). The V end lost 8 bases, the J end lost 1 base, and 11 bases lay between the germline ends. Germline CDR1 SQVTM, CDR2 ANQGSEA. CDR3 length: 13 residues. The CDR3 loop is CSPRGRNTGELFF. The CDR3 coding sequence is TGCAGCCCCAGGGGACGGAACACCGGGGAGCTGTTTTTT.

The genes are TRBV5-5 and TRBJ1-2; D perhaps matches TRBD1 (6 bases). The CDR3 has 16 amino acids. Germline CDR1 and CDR2: SGHKS and YYEKEE (reference sequence). V was pared by 4 bases and J by 6 bases, with 22 bases between. Here the CDR3 reads CASSPTLISGGDGYTF. The CDR3, as DNA: TGTGCCAGCAGCCCGACGTTAATAAGTGGGGGCGATGGCTACACCTTC.

This chain uses TRBV7-9 with TRBJ1-3; 7 bases are a match to TRBD1. Germline CDR1 is SEHNR and CDR2 is FQNEAQ (reference sequence). The CDR3 spans 15 residues. V lost 5 bases and J lost 0; bases outside the gene matches: 4. CDR3 bases: TGTGCCAGCAGCATACAGGGGAGCTCTGGAAACACCATATATTTT. Its protein product is CASSIQGSSGNTIYF.

The chain has TRBV28 and TRBJ1-1, with D possibly matching TRBD1 (6 bases). Germline values: CDR1 MDHEN, CDR2 SYDVKM. V shed 6 bases and J shed 1 base, with 15 bases lying between them. The CDR3 sequence is 15 residues long. The CDR3 region has the DNA TGTGCCAGCAGCAATCACAGGGAGCGGAACACTGAAGCTTTCTTT. Residues: CASSNHRERNTEAFF.

The chain uses TRBV5-5 and TRBJ1-2; 8 bases match TRBD1. The CDR3 totals 14 residues. Losses at the gene ends were 4 bases for V and 6 bases for J; bases not matched to a gene: 8. Looked up from germline, CDR1 is SGHKS and CDR2 is YYEKEE (reference sequence). The CDR3 DNA reads TGTGCCAGCAGCCTTCTGACAGGGGTGGATGGCTACACCTTC. As protein: CASSLLTGVDGYTF.

This chain uses TRBV13 with TRBJ1-1; maybe TRBD1 (5 bases). CDR1 PRHDT and CDR2 FYEKMQ come from the germline V gene (reference sequence). V shed 5 bases and J shed 6 bases, with 16 bases lying between them. The CDR3 length is 14 residues. Written as DNA, the CDR3 is TGTGCCAGCAGCGCAAGGAGGGGTTGGGCTGAAGCTTTCTTT. Translated: CASSARRGWAEAFF. Full variable domain (outside the CDR3, taken from reference TRBV13 and TRBJ1-1): AAGVIQSPRHLIKEKRETATLKCYPIPRHDTVYWYQQGPGQDPQFLISFYEKMQSDKGSIPDRFSAQQFSDYHSELNMSSLELGDSALYFCASSARRGWAEAFFGQGTRLTVV.

This chain links TRBV5-6 with TRBJ1-6; D is possibly TRBD1 (5 bases). The V and J ends lost 0 bases and 12 bases respectively, with 16 bases between them. This CDR3 has 15 amino acids. Germline CDR1 SGHDT, CDR2 YYEEEE. The CDR3 nucleotides are TGTGCCAGCAGCTTGGGGCTCACAGGACCCGGACCCCTCCACTTT. Amino acid sequence: CASSLGLTGPGPLHF.

The gene calls are TRBV29-1 and TRBJ2-3, with D tentatively TRBD1 (6 bases). The ends were cut back, 8 bases at V and 2 bases at J, with 14 bases in the middle. CDR3 length: 13 amino acids. Germline CDR1 reads SQVTM; CDR2 reads ANQGSEA. Written as DNA, the CDR3 is TGCAGCCGAGGACAGATAGCCACAGATACGCAGTATTTT. It codes for CSRGQIATDTQYF.

This clone has just a few counts. In nucleotides, the CDR3 is TGTGCCAGCACGCTGGGGGGGAACACTGAAGCTTTCTTT. The encoded protein is CASTLGGNTEAFF. This chain joins TRBV6-5 and TRBJ1-1; D possibly corresponds to TRBD1 (5 bases). This CDR3 comprises 13 residues. With 7 bases removed from V and 1 base from J, the gap between germline ends came to 10 bases. Germline CDR1 reads MNHEY; CDR2 reads SVGAGI.

The V and J genes are TRBV10-2 and TRBJ1-1; D is uncertain. The V and J ends lost 5 bases and 0 bases respectively, with 16 bases between them. The germline CDR1 and CDR2 sequences are WSHSY and SAAADI. This CDR3 spans 16 amino acids. CDR3 nucleotides: TGCGCCAGCAGTATTCTTGGCCTTAAAATGAACACTGAAGCTTTCTTT. Protein product: CASSILGLKMNTEAFF.

The V gene is TRBV4-2, the J gene TRBJ2-7, with TRBD2 matching over 11 bases. J gave up 5 bases and V 0 bases, and 3 bases lay outside the gene matches. Germline CDR1 and CDR2: LGHNA and YNFKEQ. The CDR3 sequence is 15 residues long. CDR3 sequence reads: CASSQETSGSDEQYF. In nucleotides, the CDR3 is TGTGCCAGCAGCCAAGAAACTAGCGGGAGCGACGAGCAGTACTTC.